The TCR beta chain described here comes from a study of identical twins. Germline V CDR1 and CDR2: SGHRS, YFSETQ. Unmatched junction bases numbered 5, after V lost 2 bases and J lost 2 bases. CDR3 size: 15 residues. Study observations and caveats: Possibly, invariant MAIT and iNKT cells partly confounded zero-insertion analyses.

TCRdb redid the calling of the 5' RACE reads with MiXCR, one entry per CDR3 protein. The sample lists some 1,600,000 distinct CDR3 sequences, about 32% occurring once. This clonotype was counted between two and nine times. Its antigen is not known. The source material was cord blood. The TCR was taken from a newborn girl in good health. This chain links TRBV5-1 with TRBJ2-3; the match to TRBD2 covers 7 bases. For the CDR3, the DNA is TGCGCCAGCAGCTTACGGGGGGTCCTCACAGATACGCAGTATTTT. Its protein product is CASSLRGVLTDTQYF.